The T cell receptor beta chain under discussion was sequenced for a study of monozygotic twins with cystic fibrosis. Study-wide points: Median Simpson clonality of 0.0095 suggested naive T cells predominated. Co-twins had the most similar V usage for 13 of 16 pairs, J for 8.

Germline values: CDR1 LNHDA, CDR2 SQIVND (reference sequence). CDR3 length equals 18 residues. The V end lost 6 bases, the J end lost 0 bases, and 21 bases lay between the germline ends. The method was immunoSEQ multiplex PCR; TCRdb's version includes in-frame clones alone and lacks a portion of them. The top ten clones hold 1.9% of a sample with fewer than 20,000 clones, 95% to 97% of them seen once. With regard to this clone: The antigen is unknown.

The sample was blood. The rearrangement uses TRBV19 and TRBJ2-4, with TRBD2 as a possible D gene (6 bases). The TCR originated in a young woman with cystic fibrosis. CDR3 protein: CASSQGLRDSVAKNIQYF. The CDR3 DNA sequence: TGTGCCAGTAGCCAAGGCCTCCGGGACTCAGTAGCCAAAAACATTCAGTACTTC.